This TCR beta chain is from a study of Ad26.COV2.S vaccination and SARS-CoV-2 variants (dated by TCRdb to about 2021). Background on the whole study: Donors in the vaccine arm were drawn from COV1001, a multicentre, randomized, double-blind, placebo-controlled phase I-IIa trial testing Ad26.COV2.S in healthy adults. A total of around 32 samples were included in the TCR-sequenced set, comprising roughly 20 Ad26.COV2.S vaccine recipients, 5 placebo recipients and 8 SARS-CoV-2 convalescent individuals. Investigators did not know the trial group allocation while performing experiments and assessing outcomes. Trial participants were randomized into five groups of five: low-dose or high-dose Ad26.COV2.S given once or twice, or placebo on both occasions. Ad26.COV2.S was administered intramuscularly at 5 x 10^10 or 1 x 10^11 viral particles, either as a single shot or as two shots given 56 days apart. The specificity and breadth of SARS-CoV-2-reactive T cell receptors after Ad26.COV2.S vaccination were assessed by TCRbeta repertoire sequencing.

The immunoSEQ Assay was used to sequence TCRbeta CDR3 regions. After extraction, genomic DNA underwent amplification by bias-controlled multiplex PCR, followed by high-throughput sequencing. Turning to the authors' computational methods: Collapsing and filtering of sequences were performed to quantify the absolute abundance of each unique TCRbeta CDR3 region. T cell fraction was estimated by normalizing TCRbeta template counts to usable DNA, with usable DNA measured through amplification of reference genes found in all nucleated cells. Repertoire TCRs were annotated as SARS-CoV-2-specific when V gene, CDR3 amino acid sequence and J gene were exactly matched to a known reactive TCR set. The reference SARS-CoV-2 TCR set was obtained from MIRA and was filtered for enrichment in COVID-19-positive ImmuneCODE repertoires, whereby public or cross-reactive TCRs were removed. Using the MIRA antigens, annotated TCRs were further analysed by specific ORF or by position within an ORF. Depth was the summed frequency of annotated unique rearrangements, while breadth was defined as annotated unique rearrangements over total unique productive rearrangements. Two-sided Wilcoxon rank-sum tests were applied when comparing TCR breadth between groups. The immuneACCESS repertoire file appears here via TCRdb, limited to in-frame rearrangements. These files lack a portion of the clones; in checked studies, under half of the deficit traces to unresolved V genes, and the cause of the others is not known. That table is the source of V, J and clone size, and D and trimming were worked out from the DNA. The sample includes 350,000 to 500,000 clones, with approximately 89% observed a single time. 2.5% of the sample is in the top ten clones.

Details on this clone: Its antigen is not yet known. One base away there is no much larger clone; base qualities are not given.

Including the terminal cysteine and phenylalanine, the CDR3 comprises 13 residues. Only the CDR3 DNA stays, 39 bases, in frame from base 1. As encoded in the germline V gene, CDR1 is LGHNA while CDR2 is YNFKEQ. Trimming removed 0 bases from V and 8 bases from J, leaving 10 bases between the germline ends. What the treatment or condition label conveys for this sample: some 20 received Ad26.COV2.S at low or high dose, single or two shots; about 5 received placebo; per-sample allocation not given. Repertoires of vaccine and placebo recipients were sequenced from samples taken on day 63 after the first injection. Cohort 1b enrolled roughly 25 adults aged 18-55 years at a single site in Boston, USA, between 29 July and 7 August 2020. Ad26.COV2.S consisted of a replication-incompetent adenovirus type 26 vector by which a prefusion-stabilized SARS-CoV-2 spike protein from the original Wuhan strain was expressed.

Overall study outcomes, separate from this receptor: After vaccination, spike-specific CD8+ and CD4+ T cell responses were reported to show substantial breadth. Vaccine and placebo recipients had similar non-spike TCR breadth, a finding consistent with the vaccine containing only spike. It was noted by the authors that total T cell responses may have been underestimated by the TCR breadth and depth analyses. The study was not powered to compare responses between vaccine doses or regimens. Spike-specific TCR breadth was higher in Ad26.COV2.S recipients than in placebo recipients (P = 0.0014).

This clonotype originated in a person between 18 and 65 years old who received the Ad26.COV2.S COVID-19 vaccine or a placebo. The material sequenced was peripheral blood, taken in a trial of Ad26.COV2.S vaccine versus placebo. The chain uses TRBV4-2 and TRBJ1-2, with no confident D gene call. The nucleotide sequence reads TGTGCCAGCAGCCAAGAAACTGAGGTGGGCTACACCTTC. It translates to CASSQETEVGYTF.